This T cell receptor (beta chain) originates from a study of cytomegalovirus exposure and HLA in healthy donors. Points on this clone: What it binds is unknown.

General study results and limits: In an earlier analysis, about 90% or about 30%: the productive usage of most TCR beta V segments. Later analysis indicated greater clonal expansion among HLA-associated TCR beta chains than among equally common other chains.

CDR3 length: 13 amino acids. Trimming shortened V by 0 bases and J by 6 bases, and 6 bases separated the two germline ends. Germline V gene data show CDR1 as SGHVS and CDR2 as FQNEAQ. Donors in the study were healthy people who gave bone marrow. The donors, nominally healthy at sampling, likely had unrecorded immune exposures. The PCR contained 60 Vbeta and 13 Jbeta primers. Clones were read by immunoSEQ multiplex PCR, and TCRdb kept only the in-frame ones, dropping some. The table includes roughly 230,000 clones, roughly 78% detected once. The rearrangement uses TRBV7-8 and TRBJ1-5; maybe TRBD1 (6 bases). This clonotype was obtained from a boy aged 5 to 17 in good health and CMV-seronegative. Sample: PBMCs. CDR3 residues: CASSLAGGQPQHF. The CDR3 DNA reads as TGTGCCAGCAGCTTAGCAGGGGGTCAGCCCCAGCATTTT. The whole variable domain, remainder taken from reference TRBV7-8 and TRBJ1-5, is GAGVSQSPRYKVAKRGQDVALRCDPISGHVSLFWYQQALGQGPEFLTYFQNEAQLDKSGLPSDRFFAERPEGSVSTLKIQRTQQEDSAVYLCASSLAGGQPQHFGDGTRLSIL.